Below are 10 T cell receptor beta chains sequenced from a single sample in a study of blood T cell repertoires in COVID-19 (dated by TCRdb to about 2020). Library preparation employed the immunoSEQ multiplex PCR assay. TCRdb stores this immuneACCESS table with in-frame sequences only. Part of the clones is absent; in the studies checked, under half of the shortfall reflects unresolved V genes, and no reason is known for the rest. The sample profile shows about 85,000 clones; 70% to 85% of them were found once. The ten most abundant clones make up approximately 10% of the sample. Sequenced input: peripheral blood. These receptors all stem from a man in his 70s with acute or convalescent COVID-19.

V is TRBV2 and J is TRBJ1-4; D ambiguous. The CDR3 has 15 amino acids. Trimming removed 3 bases from V and 6 bases from J, with 14 bases in between. CDR1 is SNHLY, CDR2 FYNNEI, per germline. DNA of the CDR3: TGTGCCAGCAGTGATATACGGTCATCCCATGAAAAACTGTTTTTT. It yields the protein CASSDIRSSHEKLFF.

This clone was found once. CDR3 sequence: CASSLIGGDGGYTF. The CDR3 DNA reads TGTGCCAGCAGCTTAATTGGGGGCGATGGTGGCTACACCTTC. The chain joins TRBV11-3 to TRBJ1-2; D possibly corresponds to TRBD1 (6 bases). V gave up 2 bases and J gave up 7 bases, with 14 bases separating them. CDR1 SGHNT and CDR2 YENEEA come from the germline V gene. CDR3 size: 14 residues.

The V gene is TRBV10-2, the J gene TRBJ2-7; 9 bases are shared with TRBD1. Trimming removed 6 bases from V and 2 bases from J; junction bases left unmatched: 8. The CDR3 sequence is 15 residues long. CDR1 is WSHSY, CDR2 SAAADI, per germline. The CDR3 coding sequence is TGCGCCAGCAGCCCCGGGACAGGGTCCCCCTACGAGCAGTACTTC. Protein: CASSPGTGSPYEQYF.

The chain has TRBV5-4 and TRBJ2-3, with 9 bases matching TRBD2. Germline V gene data show CDR1 as SGHNT and CDR2 as YYREEE (reference sequence). J was trimmed by 2 bases and V by 3 bases; bases with no gene match: 16. The length of the CDR3 is 19 residues. The CDR3 DNA reads as TGTGCCAGCAGCTCGGGAGCGGGGGGCAGCGGGGGGTTCACAGATACGCAGTATTTT. It is translated as CASSSGAGGSGGFTDTQYF.

The V gene is TRBV25-1, the J gene TRBJ2-7, with 7 bases lining up with TRBD1. This CDR3 spans 14 amino acids. Germline lookup yields CDR1 MGHDK and CDR2 SYGVNS. Trimming removed 5 bases from V and 2 bases from J; junction bases left unmatched: 6. The CDR3 nucleotides read TGTGCCAGCAGTACAACAACAGGGGCCTACGAGCAGTACTTC. Its translation is CASSTTTGAYEQYF.

V and J are TRBV4-1 and TRBJ2-1; 10 bases align to TRBD1. From germline, CDR1 is MGHRA and CDR2 YSYEKL. With 0 bases clipped from V and 4 bases from J, the junction kept 6 bases outside the gene matches. CDR3 length: 17 residues. Written as DNA, the CDR3 is TGCGCCAGCAGCCAAGATGTCGGACAGGGGGGTTACAATGAGCAGTTCTTC. Translating gives CASSQDVGQGGYNEQFF.

This clone was observed a single time. The chain couples TRBV3-1 (or the pseudogene TRBV3-2) to TRBJ2-5, with TRBD2 matching 9 bases. CDR1 and CDR2 (germline): LGHDT, YNNKEL (reference sequence). With V trimmed by 4 bases and J by 5 bases, 5 bases remained unmatched. The CDR3 covers 14 residues. In nucleotides, the CDR3 is TGTGCCAGCAGCCCCGGACTAGCGAAGGAGACCCAGTACTTC. Encoded protein: CASSPGLAKETQYF.

The rearrangement joins TRBV25-1 to TRBJ2-5; a possible D gene is TRBD1 (5 bases). The V gene lost 4 bases and the J gene lost 1 base, with 10 bases spanning the gap. The CDR3 is 14 amino acids. Germline lookup yields CDR1 MGHDK and CDR2 SYGVNS. CDR3 sequence: CASSAQETQETQYF. The CDR3, as DNA: TGTGCCAGCAGTGCACAGGAGACCCAAGAGACCCAGTACTTC.

V is TRBV5-6 and J is TRBJ2-2; no clear D. Germline values: CDR1 SGHDT, CDR2 YYEEEE. The CDR3 sequence is 12 residues long. V lost 0 bases and J 14 bases, leaving 11 bases between the germline ends. In DNA form, the CDR3 reads TGTGCCAGCAGCTTGGGCACTCACAGCCTGTTTTTT. Translating it yields CASSLGTHSLFF.

The chain couples TRBV3-1 (or the pseudogene TRBV3-2) to TRBJ1-5; D might be TRBD1 (6 bases). CDR1 and CDR2 from the germline V gene are LGHDT and YNNKEL (reference sequence). The CDR3 loop spans 14 amino acids. V gave up 4 bases and J gave up 4 bases, with 11 bases separating them. The CDR3 spells CASSRRQENQPQHF. The CDR3 nucleotides are TGTGCCAGCAGCCGTCGACAGGAAAATCAGCCCCAGCATTTT.